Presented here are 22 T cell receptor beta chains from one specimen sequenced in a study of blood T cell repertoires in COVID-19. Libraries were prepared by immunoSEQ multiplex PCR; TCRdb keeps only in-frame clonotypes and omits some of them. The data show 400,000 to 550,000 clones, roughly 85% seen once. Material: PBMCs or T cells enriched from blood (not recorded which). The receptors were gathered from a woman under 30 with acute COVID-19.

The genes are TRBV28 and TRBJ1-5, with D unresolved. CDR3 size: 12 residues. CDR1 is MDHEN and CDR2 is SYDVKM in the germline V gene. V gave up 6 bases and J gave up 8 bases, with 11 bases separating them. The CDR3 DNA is TGTGCCAGCAGGGTTAGTGGAGAGCCCCAGCATTTT. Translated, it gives CASRVSGEPQHF.

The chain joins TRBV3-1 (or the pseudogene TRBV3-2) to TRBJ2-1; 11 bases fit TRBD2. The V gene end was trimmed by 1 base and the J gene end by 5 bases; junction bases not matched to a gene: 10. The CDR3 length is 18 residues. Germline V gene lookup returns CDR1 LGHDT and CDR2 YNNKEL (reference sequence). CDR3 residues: CASSQVGLAGGFNNEQFF. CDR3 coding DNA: TGTGCCAGCAGCCAAGTTGGCCTAGCGGGAGGTTTCAACAATGAGCAGTTCTTC.

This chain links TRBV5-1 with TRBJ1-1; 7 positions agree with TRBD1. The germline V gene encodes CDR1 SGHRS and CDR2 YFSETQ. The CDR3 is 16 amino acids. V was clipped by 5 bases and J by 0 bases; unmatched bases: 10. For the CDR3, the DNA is TGCGCCAGCAGACACCAAAACAGGGGCCTGAACACTGAAGCTTTCTTT. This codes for CASRHQNRGLNTEAFF.

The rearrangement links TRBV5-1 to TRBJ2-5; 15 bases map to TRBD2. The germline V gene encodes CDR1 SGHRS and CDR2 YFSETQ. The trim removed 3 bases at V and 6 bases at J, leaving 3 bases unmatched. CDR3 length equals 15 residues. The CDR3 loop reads CASSSGLAGGQTQYF. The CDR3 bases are TGCGCCAGCAGCTCGGGACTAGCGGGAGGACAGACCCAGTACTTC.

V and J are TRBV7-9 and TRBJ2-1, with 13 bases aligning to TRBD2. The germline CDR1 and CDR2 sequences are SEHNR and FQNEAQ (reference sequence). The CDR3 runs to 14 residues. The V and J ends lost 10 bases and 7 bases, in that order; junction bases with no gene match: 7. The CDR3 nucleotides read TGTGCCACCCAGACTAGCGGGAGGAGGAATGAGCAGTTCTTC. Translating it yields CATQTSGRRNEQFF.

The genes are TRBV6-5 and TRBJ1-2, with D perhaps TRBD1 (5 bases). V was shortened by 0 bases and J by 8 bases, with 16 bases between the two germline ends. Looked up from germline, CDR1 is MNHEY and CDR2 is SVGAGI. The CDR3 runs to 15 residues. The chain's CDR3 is CASSYSQGFLGGYTF. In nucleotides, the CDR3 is TGTGCCAGCAGTTACTCGCAGGGTTTCCTGGGAGGCTACACCTTC.

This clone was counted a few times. The CDR3 DNA reads as TGCGCCAGCAGCCGATACGAAGGGGGTGGGGGTGAAAAACTGTTTTTT. Translation gives CASSRYEGGGGEKLFF. The gene calls are TRBV4-3 and TRBJ1-4, with D possibly being TRBD1 (6 bases). V was trimmed by 4 bases and J by 7 bases, leaving 19 bases between them. From germline, CDR1 is LGHNA and CDR2 YSLEER. The CDR3 covers 16 residues.

CDR3 region: CASRTGGIKETQYF. CDR3 sequence (DNA): TGCGCCAGCAGGACAGGGGGAATCAAAGAGACCCAGTACTTC. J is TRBJ2-5 and V is TRBV5-1; TRBD1 agrees at 9 bases. The ends lost 5 bases at V and 3 bases at J; junction bases unmatched: 5. The CDR3 has 14 amino acids. Per germline, CDR1 SGHRS and CDR2 YFSETQ.

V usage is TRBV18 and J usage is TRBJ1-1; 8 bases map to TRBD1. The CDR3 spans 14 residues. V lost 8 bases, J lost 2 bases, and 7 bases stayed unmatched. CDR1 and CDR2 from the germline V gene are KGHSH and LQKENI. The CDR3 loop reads CASDGQGTNTEAFF. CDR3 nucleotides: TGTGCCAGCGACGGACAGGGTACCAACACTGAAGCTTTCTTT.

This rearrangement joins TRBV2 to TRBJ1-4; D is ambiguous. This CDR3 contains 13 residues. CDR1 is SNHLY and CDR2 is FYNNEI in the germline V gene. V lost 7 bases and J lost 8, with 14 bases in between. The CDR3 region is CASTGTVGEKLFF. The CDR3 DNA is TGTGCCAGCACGGGAACAGTCGGCGAAAAACTGTTTTTT.

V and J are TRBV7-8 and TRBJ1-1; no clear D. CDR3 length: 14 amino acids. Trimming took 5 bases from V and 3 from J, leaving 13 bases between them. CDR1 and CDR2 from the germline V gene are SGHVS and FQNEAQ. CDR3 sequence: CASSTLFEDTEAFF. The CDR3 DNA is TGTGCCAGCAGCACCCTTTTTGAGGACACTGAAGCTTTCTTT. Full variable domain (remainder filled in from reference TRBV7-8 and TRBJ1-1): GAGVSQSPRYKVAKRGQDVALRCDPISGHVSLFWYQQALGQGPEFLTYFQNEAQLDKSGLPSDRFFAERPEGSVSTLKIQRTQQEDSAVYLCASSTLFEDTEAFFGQGTRLTVV.

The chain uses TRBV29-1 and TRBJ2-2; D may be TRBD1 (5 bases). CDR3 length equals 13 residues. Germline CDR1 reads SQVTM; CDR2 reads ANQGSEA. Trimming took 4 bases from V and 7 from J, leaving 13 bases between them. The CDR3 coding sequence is TGCAGCGTTGGTAGGGGCTTGGGCGGGGAGCTGTTTTTT. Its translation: CSVGRGLGGELFF.

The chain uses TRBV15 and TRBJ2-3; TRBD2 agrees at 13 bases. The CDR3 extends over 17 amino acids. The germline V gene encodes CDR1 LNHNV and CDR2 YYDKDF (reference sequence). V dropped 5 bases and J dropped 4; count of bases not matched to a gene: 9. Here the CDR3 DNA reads TGTGCCACCAGCGGCGATCGACTAGCGGGGGGAGCAGATACGCAGTATTTT. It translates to CATSGDRLAGGADTQYF.

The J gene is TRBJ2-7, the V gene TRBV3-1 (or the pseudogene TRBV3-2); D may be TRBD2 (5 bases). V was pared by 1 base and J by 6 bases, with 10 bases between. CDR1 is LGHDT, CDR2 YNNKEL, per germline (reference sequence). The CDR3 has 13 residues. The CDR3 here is CASSQGGFVEQYF. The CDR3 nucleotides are TGTGCCAGCAGCCAAGGAGGGTTTGTCGAGCAGTACTTC.

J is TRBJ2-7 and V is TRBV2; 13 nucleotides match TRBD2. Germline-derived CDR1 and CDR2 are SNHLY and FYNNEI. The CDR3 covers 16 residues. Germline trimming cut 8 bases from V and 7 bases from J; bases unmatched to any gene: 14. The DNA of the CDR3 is TGTGCCAGCGGCACAGGTACTAGCGGGAGGGCGGGGGAGCAGTACTTC. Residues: CASGTGTSGRAGEQYF.

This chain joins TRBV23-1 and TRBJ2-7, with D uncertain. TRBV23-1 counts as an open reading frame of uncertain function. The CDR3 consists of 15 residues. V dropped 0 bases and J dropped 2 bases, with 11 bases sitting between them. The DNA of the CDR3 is TGCGCCAGCAGTCAATCAGGCAGGCCGCCCTACGAGCAGTACTTC. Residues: CASSQSGRPPYEQYF.

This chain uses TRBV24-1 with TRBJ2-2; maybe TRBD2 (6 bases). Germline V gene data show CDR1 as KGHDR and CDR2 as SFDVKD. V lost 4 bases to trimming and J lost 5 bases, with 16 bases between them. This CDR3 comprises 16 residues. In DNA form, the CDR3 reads TGTGCCACCAGTGAGGGAGGACTCCGTCGGACCGGGGAGCTGTTTTTT. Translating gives CATSEGGLRRTGELFF.

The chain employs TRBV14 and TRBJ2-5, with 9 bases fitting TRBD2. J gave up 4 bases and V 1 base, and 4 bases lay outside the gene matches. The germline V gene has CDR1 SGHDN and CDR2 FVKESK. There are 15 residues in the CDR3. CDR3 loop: CASSQGGGARETQYF. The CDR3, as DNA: TGTGCCAGCAGCCAAGGCGGGGGGGCCCGAGAGACCCAGTACTTC. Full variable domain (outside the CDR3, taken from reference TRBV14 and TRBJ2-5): EAGVTQFPSHSVIEKGQTVTLRCDPISGHDNLYWYRRVMGKEIKFLLHFVKESKQDESGMPNNRFLAERTGGTYSTLKVQPAELEDSGVYFCASSQGGGARETQYFGPGTRLLVL.

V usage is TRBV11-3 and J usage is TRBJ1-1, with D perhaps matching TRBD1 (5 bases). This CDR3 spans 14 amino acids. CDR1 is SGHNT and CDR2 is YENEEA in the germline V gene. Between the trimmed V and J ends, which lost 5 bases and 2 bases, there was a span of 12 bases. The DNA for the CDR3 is TGTGCCAGCAGCGCCGACAGAGCTAACACTGAAGCTTTCTTT. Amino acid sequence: CASSADRANTEAFF.

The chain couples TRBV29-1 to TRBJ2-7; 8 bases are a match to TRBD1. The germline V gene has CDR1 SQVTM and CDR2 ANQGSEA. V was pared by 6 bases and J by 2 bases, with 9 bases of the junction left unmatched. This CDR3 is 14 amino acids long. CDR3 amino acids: CSVVKTGVPYEQYF. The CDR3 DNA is TGCAGCGTGGTCAAGACAGGGGTGCCCTACGAGCAGTACTTC.

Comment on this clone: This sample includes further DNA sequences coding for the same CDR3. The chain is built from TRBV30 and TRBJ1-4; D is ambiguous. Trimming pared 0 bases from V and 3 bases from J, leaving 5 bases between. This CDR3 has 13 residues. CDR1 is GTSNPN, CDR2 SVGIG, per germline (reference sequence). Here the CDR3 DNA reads TGTGCCTGGAGTGTACCAGCTAATGAAAAACTGTTTTTT. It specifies CAWSVPANEKLFF.

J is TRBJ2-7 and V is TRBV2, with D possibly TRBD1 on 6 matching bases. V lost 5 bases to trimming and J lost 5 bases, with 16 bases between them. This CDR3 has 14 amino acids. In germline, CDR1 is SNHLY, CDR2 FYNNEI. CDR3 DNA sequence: TGTGCCAGCAGTCCACTAGAGGGGGTGAACGAGCAGTACTTC. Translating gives CASSPLEGVNEQYF.